The next 21 T cell receptor beta chains were all read from a single sample in a study of cytomegalovirus exposure and HLA in healthy donors listed by TCRdb under 2017. Preparation of the library involved the immunoSEQ multiplex PCR assay. A mixture of 60 forward primers for TCR Vbeta segments and 13 reverse primers for TCR Jbeta segments was used in the multiplex PCR. Entries here come from immuneACCESS through TCRdb and include only in-frame sequences with V and J called. Some clones fail to appear in such tables; in the studies checked, an unresolved V gene covers under half of the shortfall, and the cause of the remainder is unknown. Within this sample are approximately 190,000 clones, with about 85% of them counted one time only. The top ten clones comprise less than 4.5% of the sample. Material for sequencing was PBMCs. The receptors come from a man aged 45 to 65 in good health and CMV-seronegative.

V gene TRBV19 combines with J gene TRBJ2-1; a weak D match, TRBD1 (6 bases). The germline gives CDR1 LNHDA, CDR2 SQIVND (reference sequence). This CDR3 comprises 14 residues. Trimming took off 5 bases at V and 2 bases at J, with 10 bases between the two ends. The CDR3 nucleotides are TGTGCCAGTAGTCTGGGGGCGGCCTACAATGAGCAGTTCTTC. Translation: CASSLGAAYNEQFF.

The chain combines TRBV2 with TRBJ1-2, with D possibly TRBD1 on 6 matching bases. This CDR3 has 14 amino acids. Germline-derived CDR1 and CDR2 are SNHLY and FYNNEI. The V end was cut by 6 bases, the J end by 3 bases, with 14 bases between. As DNA, the CDR3 is TGTGCCAGCAGAGGGGATACAGGGTACTATGGCTACACCTTC. This gives the protein CASRGDTGYYGYTF.

The J gene is TRBJ1-1, the V gene TRBV19; D not resolved. CDR3 length: 14 amino acids. V was cut by 2 bases and J by 0 bases, with 7 bases left in between. The germline V gene has CDR1 LNHDA and CDR2 SQIVND (reference sequence). In DNA form, the CDR3 reads TGTGCCAGTAGTATAAGAGCTATGAACACTGAAGCTTTCTTT. Its translation is CASSIRAMNTEAFF.

The rearrangement joins TRBV7-8 to TRBJ1-1; D possibly corresponds to TRBD1 (5 bases). This CDR3 is 13 amino acids long. Germline CDR1 and CDR2: SGHVS and FQNEAQ. V was pared by 2 bases and J by 3 bases, with 7 bases between. CDR3 nucleotides: TGTGCCAGCAGCTTACGGGGGGACACTGAAGCTTTCTTT. This sequence encodes CASSLRGDTEAFF.

This clone has a handful of counts. The rearrangement joins TRBV27 to TRBJ2-1, with D perhaps matching TRBD1 (6 bases). V was pared by 6 bases and J by 4 bases, with 22 bases between. Germline CDR1 is MNHEY and CDR2 is SMNVEV (reference sequence). The CDR3 has 17 amino acids. CDR3 in amino acids: CASSPGDRGSPYNEQFF. In DNA form, the CDR3 reads TGTGCCAGCAGCCCAGGGGATCGGGGATCACCTTACAATGAGCAGTTCTTC.

The chain joins TRBV4-1 to TRBJ2-1; perhaps TRBD2 as D (6 bases). The CDR3 is 17 amino acids. Germline CDR1 MGHRA, CDR2 YSYEKL. The germline V and J ends were trimmed by 4 bases and 0 bases, with 16 bases remaining between them. The CDR3 region is CASSLGGAKSSYNEQFF. The CDR3 DNA is TGCGCCAGCAGCCTGGGCGGGGCTAAAAGCTCCTACAATGAGCAGTTCTTC.

This sequence joins TRBV19 and TRBJ1-2; 10 bases are shared with TRBD1. With 0 bases clipped from V and 4 bases from J, the junction kept 2 bases outside the gene matches. The CDR3 is 15 residues long. CDR1 and CDR2 from the germline V gene are LNHDA and SQIVND (reference sequence). The CDR3 DNA reads as TGTGCCAGTAGTATAGAGGGGACAGGGGCCTATGGCTACACCTTC. Translating it yields CASSIEGTGAYGYTF.

This clone was detected once. The chain carries TRBV7-9 and TRBJ1-6, with TRBD1 as a possible D gene (6 bases). The V gene lost 5 bases and the J gene lost 5 bases, with 10 bases spanning the gap. Germline V gene lookup returns CDR1 SEHNR and CDR2 FQNEAQ (reference sequence). This CDR3 is built from 14 residues. CDR3 amino acids: CASSPTGNNSPLHF. The CDR3 DNA is TGTGCCAGCAGCCCGACAGGAAATAATTCACCCCTCCACTTT.

The chain carries TRBV5-1 and TRBJ2-2; no definite D call. CDR3 length: 16 amino acids. Germline CDR1 reads SGHRS; CDR2 reads YFSETQ. Deletions cut 1 base from V and 1 base from J, with 11 bases between. CDR3 loop: CASSLTDTLNTGELFF. In DNA, the CDR3 is TGCGCCAGCAGCTTGACTGACACCTTGAACACCGGGGAGCTGTTTTTT.

This clone has just one count. The V call is TRBV7-2, the J call TRBJ1-1; D gene uncertain. This CDR3 contains 12 residues. V lost 5 bases and J lost 5, with 9 bases in between. CDR1 and CDR2 (germline): SGHTA, FQGNSA. CDR3 sequence (DNA): TGTGCCAGCAGCCAAACGAGGACTGAAGCTTTCTTT. Its protein product is CASSQTRTEAFF.

As regards this clone: At one boundary the junction diverges from the germline segment, which might be a read error. This sequence joins TRBV7-9 and TRBJ2-7, with 11 bases aligning to TRBD1. There are 15 residues in the CDR3. Germline values: CDR1 SEHNR, CDR2 FQNEAQ (reference sequence). CDR3 amino acids: CSSSLKDRGLDEQYF. CDR3 nucleotide sequence: TGTTCCAGCAGCTTAAAGGACAGGGGGCTCGACGAGCAGTACTTC.

The chain uses TRBV5-1 and TRBJ1-2; D remains ambiguous. Germline V gives CDR1 SGHRS, CDR2 YFSETQ. V dropped 4 bases and J dropped 4 bases, with 17 bases sitting between them. The CDR3 loop spans 15 amino acids. The CDR3 region is CASSPAAGGPYGYTF. The CDR3 nucleotides read TGCGCCAGCAGCCCAGCAGCCGGAGGCCCCTATGGCTACACCTTC.

The chain employs TRBV18 and TRBJ2-7; 10 bases are shared with TRBD2. The CDR3 spans 19 residues. Germline V lookup: CDR1 KGHSH, CDR2 LQKENI. V dropped 0 bases and J dropped 4; count of bases not matched to a gene: 15. CDR3 in amino acids: CASSPPGGGLADSSYEQYF. The DNA of the CDR3 is TGTGCCAGCTCACCACCCGGCGGAGGACTAGCGGACTCTTCTTACGAGCAGTACTTC.

This CDR3 reads CAWSRASGNTIYF. In nucleotides, the CDR3 is TGTGCCTGGAGCAGGGCCTCTGGAAACACCATATATTTT. The chain employs TRBV30 and TRBJ1-3, with D tentatively TRBD1 (5 bases). The CDR3 totals 13 residues. Germline V lookup: CDR1 GTSNPN, CDR2 SVGIG (reference sequence). Trimming left V 3 bases short and J 0 bases short, with 6 bases between.

This sequence joins TRBV4-3 and TRBJ1-2; 8 bases line up with TRBD1. Looked up from germline, CDR1 is LGHNA and CDR2 is YSLEER. The V segment lost 4 bases and the J segment 5 bases; nucleotides outside the gene matches: 9. The CDR3 contains 15 residues. The CDR3 loop reads CASSPGGQGIYGYTF. The CDR3 DNA is TGCGCCAGCAGCCCTGGTGGACAGGGCATTTATGGCTACACCTTC.

For this clone: At one boundary the junction diverges from the germline segment, which might be a read error. V usage is TRBV7-9 and J usage is TRBJ2-4, with TRBD1 as a possible D gene (5 bases). Germline assignment: CDR1 SEHNR and CDR2 FQNEAQ (reference sequence). This CDR3 spans 13 amino acids. The CDR3 spells CSSSFQGKNIQYF. CDR3 DNA sequence: TGTTCCAGCAGCTTCCAGGGAAAAAACATTCAGTACTTC.

This chain joins TRBV7-2 and TRBJ2-5, with 13 bases lining up with TRBD2. The junction had 11 bases not matched to a gene; V was cut back by 3 bases and J by 4 bases. Germline V lookup: CDR1 SGHTA, CDR2 FQGNSA. The CDR3 is 18 amino acids. This CDR3 reads CASSLGRRLAGGGETQYF. The CDR3 region has the DNA TGTGCCAGCAGCTTGGGTAGACGACTAGCGGGGGGCGGAGAGACCCAGTACTTC. Full variable domain (remainder filled in from reference TRBV7-2 and TRBJ2-5): GAGVSQSPSNKVTEKGKDVELRCDPISGHTALYWYRQSLGQGLEFLIYFQGNSAPDKSGLPSDRFSAERTGGSVSTLTIQRTQQEDSAVYLCASSLGRRLAGGGETQYFGPGTRLLVL.

For the CDR3, the DNA is TGTGCCAGCAGTTTATCAAATCCACAGGGGTCCTCCTATAATTCACCCCTCCACTTT. It yields the protein CASSLSNPQGSSYNSPLHF. The J gene is TRBJ1-6, the V gene TRBV27; 7 bases agree with TRBD1. CDR3 length equals 19 residues. V shed 0 bases, J shed 0 bases, and the junction held 8 bases outside the gene matches. Looked up from germline, CDR1 is MNHEY and CDR2 is SMNVEV (reference sequence).

This clone was seen just once. V and J are TRBV10-3 and TRBJ1-5, with D unresolved. Germline CDR1 and CDR2: ENHRY and SYGVKD. The CDR3 has 11 amino acids. V dropped 6 bases and J dropped 5 bases, with 5 bases sitting between them. This CDR3 reads CAISSDQPQHF. The CDR3 DNA follows: TGTGCCATCAGCTCAGATCAGCCCCAGCATTTT.

V is TRBV7-8 and J is TRBJ1-1; D is ambiguous. Per the germline V gene, CDR1 is SGHVS and CDR2 is FQNEAQ. The CDR3 is 13 amino acids. Trimming removed 5 bases from V and 0 bases from J, with 7 bases in between. CDR3 DNA sequence: TGTGCCAGCAGCCTTGAGATGAACACTGAAGCTTTCTTT. It encodes CASSLEMNTEAFF.

CDR3 residues: CASSEGLAGYNEQFF. The CDR3, as DNA: TGTGCCAGCAGTGAGGGACTAGCGGGATACAATGAGCAGTTCTTC. This rearrangement joins TRBV2 to TRBJ2-1, with 13 bases matching TRBD2. The CDR3 is 15 amino acids. The V gene's germline CDR1 is SNHLY and CDR2 FYNNEI. V was pared by 3 bases and J by 4 bases, with 0 bases of the junction left unmatched.